This record covers a single T cell receptor beta chain. The record originates from a study of T cells expressing NK-cell markers. This CDR3 is 14 amino acids long. TCRdb reprocessed the 5' RACE reads and stores each CDR3 protein as one record, lacking DNA. Reported are 300,000 to 450,000 distinct CDR3 sequences; the ten largest clones contain roughly 5.2%. V is TRBV12-3 or TRBV12-4 and J is TRBJ1-2; checking the TCRdb D call of TRBD1 is not possible without DNA. The specimen was blood T cells: a sorted CD56 or NKG2C T cell subset, CD4+ or CD8+ T cells, or bulk PBMC T cells (not recorded which). The sequence was obtained from a man aged 18-70 years in good health. Here the CDR3 reads CASSPRQGDYGYTF.